This is a list of T cell receptor beta chains from one sample in a study of shared clonotypes between healthy human individuals. Assay used: immunoSEQ multiplex PCR; TCRdb lists only in-frame clones, some missing. The table lists 650,000 to 750,000 clones, around 72% of them singletons. Sequenced input: memory CD4+ T cells sorted from blood. The receptors derive from a woman aged 25 to 39 in good health. CDR3s leave out the opening cysteine and the closing phenylalanine or tryptophan. Fields, in order: J gene, V gene, CDR3 protein.

TRBJ2-7 | TRBV5-1 | ASSLRDRGREQY
TRBJ2-7 | TRBV10-1 | ASGLRERPYEQY
TRBJ2-3 | TRBV28 | ASSLGGDYTDTQY
TRBJ2-1 | TRBV19 | ASSIQGGGTYNEQF
TRBJ2-3 | TRBV5-6 | ASSLWVGAADTQY
TRBJ2-7 | TRBV23-1 | ASSITRDRGTYEQY
TRBJ2-7 | TRBV5-4 | ASSTRGLAGGPLYEQY
TRBJ2-7 | TRBV28 | ASSLRMTYEQY
TRBJ1-1 | TRBV5-1 | ASSRQGRNTEAF
TRBJ1-1 | TRBV19 | ASTPGRRQGTEAF
TRBJ2-7 | TRBV5-4 | ASSLQGVWSYEQY
TRBJ2-7 | TRBV30 | AWARTGDDYEQY
TRBJ1-2 | TRBV28 | ASSLLQVGYGYT
TRBJ2-7 | TRBV27 | ASSLSLMTARYEQY
TRBJ2-5 | TRBV11-2 | ASKLAGGETQY
TRBJ2-3 | TRBV15 | ATRPTTGSDTQY
TRBJ2-2 | TRBV21-1 | ASSRWTAVPGELF
TRBJ2-5 | TRBV2 | ASSRGLAHETQY
TRBJ1-1 | TRBV11-2 | ASGITGMATEAF
TRBJ1-5 | TRBV5-1 | ASSLGQGGDQPQH
TRBJ2-2 | TRBV28 | ASSRVRQNTGELF
TRBJ2-7 | TRBV28 | ASSPGDLYEQY
TRBJ2-7 | TRBV7-2 | ASSLEAIGQY
TRBJ2-7 | TRBV27 | ASSSTWWSYEQY
TRBJ2-1 | TRBV21-1 | ASSKRENEQF
TRBJ2-6 | TRBV2 | ASRGVRVSFAGANVLT
TRBJ2-2 | TRBV5-4 | ASSLEGTVNTGELF
TRBJ2-1 | TRBV7-9 | ASSLGSGGVNEQF
TRBJ2-5 | TRBV27 | ASSLKATGFKDQY
TRBJ2-7 | TRBV5-4 | ASSPGLALSSYEQY
TRBJ2-2 | TRBV2 | ASSGTGGFTGELF
TRBJ1-3 | TRBV7-3 | ASSLGGSSGNTIY
TRBJ2-2 | TRBV27 | ASSRRTSGRAEVVGELF
TRBJ2-2 | TRBV15 | ATSRASGRTGELF
TRBJ1-4 | TRBV30 | AWEAGGNEKLF
TRBJ1-3 | TRBV30 | AWSVAPVGNTIY
TRBJ2-5 | TRBV4-1 | ASSPTGSRETQY
TRBJ2-3 | TRBV5-6 | ASQLVASDTQY
TRBJ1-2 | TRBV29-1 | SVETGLYGYT
TRBJ1-3 | TRBV25-1 | ASSDSGGVNTIY
TRBJ1-2 | TRBV28 | ANLGVYGYT
TRBJ2-1 | TRBV18 | ASSPGLAGWNEQF
TRBJ2-7 | TRBV10-3 | AISAEGYEQY
TRBJ2-7 | TRBV9 | ASSVGLSAGGLYEQY
TRBJ2-2 | TRBV5-5 | ASSLVGEAGELF
TRBJ1-5 | TRBV2 | ASSAGHNSNQPQH
TRBJ1-2 | TRBV28 | ASSSPYGYT